This T cell receptor (beta chain) was sequenced during a study of blood T cell repertoires in COVID-19. In the study overall: Donors in the United States, Italy and Spain gave samples during acute or convalescent COVID-19. Sample material is recorded as cDNA or gDNA derived from T cells, B-cell-depleted T cells, or PBMCs.

As handled by the study authors: Amplifying reference gene primers gave estimates of nucleated cell counts. Profiled with immunoSEQ multiplex PCR; TCRdb holds only in-frame clones, not every one. V and J calls and clone size are copied from that table; D and trimming were computed from the DNA. The sample lists some 50,000 clones; about 78% were seen once. Germline assignment: CDR1 KGHSH and CDR2 LQKENI. V was clipped by 5 bases and J by 4 bases; unmatched bases: 2. The CDR3 consists of 13 residues. The specimen sequenced was peripheral blood. The receptor's source is a human donor in a cohort sampled during active COVID-19. The V gene is TRBV18, the J gene TRBJ1-1; 9 bases fit TRBD1. Here the CDR3 DNA reads TGTGCCAGCTCATCGACAGGGGGCACTGAAGCTTTCTTT. Protein: CASSSTGGTEAFF.